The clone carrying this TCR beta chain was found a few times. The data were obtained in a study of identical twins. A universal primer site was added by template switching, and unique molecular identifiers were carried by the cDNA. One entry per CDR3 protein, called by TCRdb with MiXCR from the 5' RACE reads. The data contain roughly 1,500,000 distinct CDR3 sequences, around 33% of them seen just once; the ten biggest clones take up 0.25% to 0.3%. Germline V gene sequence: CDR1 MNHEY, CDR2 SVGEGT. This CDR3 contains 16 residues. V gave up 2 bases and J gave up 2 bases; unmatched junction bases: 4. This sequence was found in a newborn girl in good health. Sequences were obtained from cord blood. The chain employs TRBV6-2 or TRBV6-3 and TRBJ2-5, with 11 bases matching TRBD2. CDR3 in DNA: TGTGCCAGCAGTTACGGGACTAGCGGCCCACAAGAGACCCAGTACTTC. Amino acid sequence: CASSYGTSGPQETQYF.